Each of the 4 T cell receptor beta chains below was sequenced from the same sample in a study of cytomegalovirus exposure and HLA in healthy donors (dated by TCRdb to 2017 to 2019). The method behind the library was the immunoSEQ multiplex PCR assay. A mixture of 60 forward primers for TCR Vbeta segments and 13 reverse primers for TCR Jbeta segments was used in the multiplex PCR. This is the immuneACCESS table as TCRdb keeps it, with only in-frame sequences that have V and J called. A part of the clones is gone; compared with another copy, unresolved V genes explain less than half, and the rest is unexplained. Across this sample there are around 100,000 clones, with about 80% seen only once. The ten largest clones capture 4.1% of the sample. Input material: PBMCs. The source is a man in his forties in good health and CMV-seronegative.

This clone turned up a few times. The V and J genes are TRBV7-6 and TRBJ2-1; 9 bases line up with TRBD2. Germline loops: CDR1 SGHVS, CDR2 FNYEAQ. There are 16 residues in the CDR3. Unmatched junction bases numbered 5, after V lost 1 base and J lost 4 bases. The CDR3 coding sequence is TGTGCCAGCAGCTTAGAAGCGGGGGGTTATTACAATGAGCAGTTCTTC. Amino acid sequence: CASSLEAGGYYNEQFF.

The chain couples TRBV11-3 to TRBJ1-1; maybe TRBD1 (5 bases). This CDR3 region has 12 residues. Trimming cost V 5 bases and J 8 bases, with 12 bases left between them. Per the germline V gene, CDR1 is SGHNT and CDR2 is YENEEA. The CDR3 here is CASSRQGSEAFF. The CDR3 nucleotides read TGTGCCAGCAGCCGTCAGGGATCCGAAGCTTTCTTT.

J is TRBJ1-2 and V is TRBV25-1, with D uncertain. The CDR3 sequence is 15 residues long. Trimming took 3 bases from V and 4 from J, leaving 15 bases between them. Germline-derived CDR1 and CDR2 are MGHDK and SYGVNS. The CDR3 is CASSDPGGGPYGYTF. The CDR3 bases are TGTGCCAGCAGTGACCCCGGTGGTGGGCCCTATGGCTACACCTTC.

The chain joins TRBV5-1 to TRBJ2-2; a weak D match, TRBD1 (6 bases). Trimming took off 4 bases at V and 0 bases at J, with 10 bases between the two ends. From germline, CDR1 is SGHRS and CDR2 YFSETQ. This CDR3 region has 15 residues. CDR3 protein: CASSLDRSNTGELFF. The CDR3 nucleotides read TGCGCCAGCAGCCTCGACAGGTCGAACACCGGGGAGCTGTTTTTT. Based on the CDR3 plus reference TRBV5-1 and TRBJ2-2, the full variable domain is KAGVTQTPRYLIKTRGQQVTLSCSPISGHRSVSWYQQTPGQGLQFLFEYFSETQRNKGNFPGRFSGRQFSNSRSEMNVSTLELGDSALYLCASSLDRSNTGELFFGEGSRLTVL.